The 18 T cell receptor beta chains below all came from one sample that was sequenced in a study of T-cell memory formation after mild COVID-19. TCRdb re-called the 5' RACE reads through MiXCR, storing one row per CDR3 protein. The repertoire holds fewer than 400,000 distinct CDR3 sequences, with approximately 13% as singletons. Sequencing was done on a sample of PBMCs or a T cell subset sorted from them (not recorded which). All receptors come from a man in his late teens or twenties who had mild COVID-19 (a few samples of this study predate the infection). Cell type and time point are not known.

The chain uses TRBV11-1 and TRBJ2-7; D perhaps matches TRBD1 (6 bases). CDR3 length: 13 residues. V lost 2 bases, J lost 7 bases, and 12 bases lay in between. The germline V gene has CDR1 SGHAT and CDR2 FQDESV (reference sequence). CDR3 coding DNA: TGTGCCAGCAGCTTACGAGGGGGTGATGAGCAGTACTTC. Translated, it gives CASSLRGGDEQYF.

This clonotype was seen many times. The chain links TRBV7-3 to TRBJ2-5; D tentatively reads TRBD1 or TRBD2 (5 bases each). The ends were cut back, 5 bases at V and 5 bases at J, with 18 bases in the middle. Germline lookup yields CDR1 SGHTA and CDR2 FQGTGA. The CDR3 covers 15 residues. CDR3 nucleotide sequence: TGTGCCAGCAGCGTAGGGGTGGCGGGCGGGGAGACCCAGTACTTC. Translated: CASSVGVAGGETQYF.

The J gene is TRBJ1-1, the V gene TRBV7-2; the D gene is possibly TRBD1 (5 bases). V was clipped by 3 bases and J by 1 base, with 9 bases between them. Germline CDR1 and CDR2: SGHTA and FQGNSA. The CDR3 spans 14 residues. CDR3 DNA sequence: TGTGCCAGCAGCTTCCAGGGAAAGAACACTGAAGCTTTCTTT. Translation: CASSFQGKNTEAFF.

The chain employs TRBV6-5 and TRBJ2-3; tentatively, D is TRBD1 or TRBD2 (5 bases each). The CDR3 contains 14 residues. V lost 6 bases and J 6 bases, leaving 16 bases between the germline ends. Germline assignment: CDR1 MNHEY and CDR2 SVGAGI. CDR3 region: CASSDGDLRDTQYF. The CDR3 nucleotides are TGTGCCAGCAGCGACGGGGACCTTCGTGATACGCAGTATTTT.

This clonotype was counted only a few times. This chain connects TRBV9 to TRBJ2-1, with a weak D call TRBD1 (6 bases). CDR1 SGDLS and CDR2 YYNGEE come from the germline V gene. The CDR3 totals 13 residues. V shed 4 bases and J shed 10 bases, with 15 bases lying between them. The CDR3 sequence is CASSPPRGWEQFF. As DNA, the CDR3 is TGTGCCAGCAGCCCGCCCAGGGGATGGGAGCAGTTCTTC.

This clonotype appeared a few times. The chain carries TRBV18 and TRBJ1-2; D possibly corresponds to TRBD1 (6 bases). The CDR3 length is 13 residues. The germline gives CDR1 KGHSH, CDR2 LQKENI. V lost 5 bases, J lost 8 bases, and 15 bases lay in between. The CDR3 DNA reads TGTGCCAGCTCATTACAGGGTGTAAGCGGCTACACCTTC. It codes for CASSLQGVSGYTF. Full variable domain (outside the CDR3, taken from reference TRBV18 and TRBJ1-2): NAGVMQNPRHLVRRRGQEARLRCSPMKGHSHVYWYRQLPEEGLKFMVYLQKENIIDESGMPKERFSAEFPKEGPSILRIQQVVRGDSAAYFCASSLQGVSGYTFGSGTRLTVV.

The rearrangement uses TRBV11-1 and TRBJ1-1; 7 bases line up with TRBD1. The CDR3 length is 14 residues. The V gene's germline CDR1 is SGHAT and CDR2 FQDESV (reference sequence). The V and J ends lost 2 bases and 4 bases, in that order; junction bases with no gene match: 4. CDR3 DNA sequence: TGTGCCAGCAGCTTAAGCAGGGGGAGCACTGAAGCTTTCTTT. Protein sequence: CASSLSRGSTEAFF.

The chain recombines TRBV10-3 with TRBJ2-7; D might be TRBD1 (6 bases). V lost 2 bases and J lost 5, with 16 bases in between. CDR3 length equals 15 residues. Per the germline V gene, CDR1 is ENHRY and CDR2 is SYGVKD. The CDR3 loop is CAISEPRTGIHEQYF. The CDR3, as DNA: TGTGCCATCAGTGAGCCAAGAACAGGGATACACGAGCAGTACTTC.

This CDR3 reads CASSADGLVEKLFF. The CDR3, as DNA: TGTGCCAGCAGCGCGGACGGCTTGGTAGAAAAACTGTTTTTT. V gene TRBV7-9 combines with J gene TRBJ1-4, with no clear D. The CDR3 loop spans 14 amino acids. Germline assignment: CDR1 SEHNR and CDR2 FQNEAQ (reference sequence). V was cut by 5 bases and J by 8 bases, with 15 bases left in between.

Notes on this clonotype: Relative to the germline gene, one junction end is altered; a read error may explain this. V and J are TRBV9 and TRBJ2-5; D gene ambiguous. The CDR3 loop spans 13 amino acids. Germline V CDR1 and CDR2: SGDLS, YYNGEE. The CDR3 region has the DNA TGTCCCAGCAGCGTAGATAATCTCGAGACCCAGTACTTC. This sequence encodes CPSSVDNLETQYF.

This clonotype came up a few times. The chain joins TRBV7-3 to TRBJ2-1; 10 bases map to TRBD2. Germline loops: CDR1 SGHTA, CDR2 FQGTGA. With V trimmed by 4 bases and J by 0 bases, 12 bases remained unmatched. CDR3 length equals 19 residues. CDR3 nucleotides: TGTGCCAGCAGCTCTCTAGCGGGGGCACATTCAACCTCCTACAATGAGCAGTTCTTC. Translating gives CASSSLAGAHSTSYNEQFF.

This clonotype was seen a handful of times. This rearrangement joins TRBV24-1 to TRBJ2-2; D perhaps matches TRBD1 (6 bases). The length of the CDR3 is 17 residues. V shed 3 bases and J shed 4 bases, with 17 bases lying between them. In germline, CDR1 is KGHDR, CDR2 SFDVKD. CDR3 region: CATSDRYSGDRTGELFF. CDR3 DNA sequence: TGTGCCACCAGTGATCGGTATTCAGGGGATCGCACCGGGGAGCTGTTTTTT.

The V and J genes are TRBV27 and TRBJ2-7; 7 nucleotides agree with TRBD1. This CDR3 contains 13 residues. J lost 6 bases, V lost 6 bases, and 8 bases had no gene match. Per germline, CDR1 MNHEY and CDR2 SMNVEV (reference sequence). The CDR3, as DNA: TGTGCCAGCAGGCCAGGGGGAAAGTCCGAGCAGTACGTC. Protein product: CASRPGGKSEQYV.

J is TRBJ2-7 and V is TRBV3-1; no clear D. The CDR3 is 13 residues long. The V gene lost 3 bases and the J gene lost 0 bases, with 6 bases spanning the gap. Looked up from germline, CDR1 is LGHDT and CDR2 is YNNKEL (reference sequence). CDR3 amino acids: CASSHRTSYEQYF. CDR3 sequence (DNA): TGTGCCAGCAGCCACCGGACCTCCTACGAGCAGTACTTC.

The rearrangement joins TRBV7-2 to TRBJ2-5; possibly TRBD2 for D (6 bases). This CDR3 spans 17 amino acids. The V gene's germline CDR1 is SGHTA and CDR2 FQGNSA. Trimming removed 5 bases at V and 5 bases at J, with 24 bases between. CDR3 DNA sequence: TGTGCCAGCAGCCTAGGCTTAGGGGCGGGGTCCGGGGAGACCCAGTACTTC. It codes for CASSLGLGAGSGETQYF.

The rearrangement uses TRBV19 and TRBJ2-5, with TRBD2 identical over 7 bases. J lost 5 bases, V lost 5 bases, and 11 bases had no gene match. The CDR3 has 15 residues. CDR1 and CDR2 (germline): LNHDA, SQIVND (reference sequence). The CDR3 region has the DNA TGTGCCAGTAGTCCCCAGCATGGGGGGGTCGAGACCCAGTACTTC. Residues: CASSPQHGGVETQYF.

In this sample, this clonotype turned up many times. DNA of the CDR3: TGTGCCAGCAGTCTTAAACAGGACTACGAGCAGTACGTC. Protein: CASSLKQDYEQYV. The V and J genes are TRBV27 and TRBJ2-7; D is possibly TRBD1 (5 bases). CDR1 is MNHEY, CDR2 SMNVEV, per germline (reference sequence). Deletions cut 5 bases from V and 3 bases from J, with 11 bases between. The CDR3 loop spans 13 amino acids.

This clonotype has a handful of counts. The chain is built from TRBV12-3 or TRBV12-4 and TRBJ2-3, with 7 nucleotides matching TRBD2. With V trimmed by 1 base and J by 9 bases, 7 bases remained unmatched. The CDR3 has 14 amino acids. The CDR3 sequence is CASSLVERGVTQYF. CDR3 coding DNA: TGTGCCAGCAGTTTAGTCGAGCGGGGAGTCACGCAGTATTTT.